The 21 T cell receptor beta chains given below trace back to one sample, sequenced in a study of blood T cell repertoires in COVID-19. Only in-frame clones appear in the TCRdb table, and some are missing; sequencing was by immunoSEQ multiplex PCR. The sample shows over 400,000 clones, about 88% of them seen only once. Material: PBMCs or T cells enriched from blood (not recorded which). These receptors all stem from a woman aged 55-70 years who had recovered from COVID-19.

This chain uses TRBV19 with TRBJ1-2; no clear D gene. CDR1 LNHDA and CDR2 SQIVND come from the germline V gene (reference sequence). CDR3 length: 14 residues. V lost 3 bases to trimming and J lost 7 bases, with 15 bases between them. This CDR3 is CASSISTGVGGYTF. CDR3 sequence (DNA): TGTGCCAGTAGTATCTCAACCGGGGTAGGTGGCTACACCTTC.

The gene calls are TRBV2 and TRBJ1-2, with TRBD1 as a possible D gene (5 bases). With 7 bases removed from V and 5 bases from J, the gap between germline ends came to 14 bases. This CDR3 has 13 residues. Per germline, CDR1 SNHLY and CDR2 FYNNEI. The CDR3 region has the DNA TGTGCCAGCACCGTACTTGGGGGGTATGGCTACACCTTC. Protein: CASTVLGGYGYTF. The complete variable domain, with remaining parts taken from reference TRBV2 and TRBJ1-2, reads EPEVTQTPSHQVTQMGQEVILRCVPISNHLYFYWYRQILGQKVEFLVSFYNNEISEKSEIFDDQFSVERPDGSNFTLKIRSTKLEDSAMYFCASTVLGGYGYTFGSGTRLTVV.

This clone is a singleton in its sample. This chain connects TRBV9 to TRBJ2-2, with TRBD1 identical over 9 bases. CDR1 is SGDLS and CDR2 is YYNGEE in the germline V gene. Germline trimming cut 2 bases from V and 0 bases from J; bases unmatched to any gene: 5. The CDR3 extends over 17 amino acids. Written as DNA, the CDR3 is TGTGCCAGCAGCGTGGCCACAGGGGGCGCGAACACCGGGGAGCTGTTTTTT. Translation gives CASSVATGGANTGELFF.

The CDR3 region has the DNA TGTGCCAGCAGCCCGGCGGGGAGGGTGAGGGAAAAACTGTTTTTT. Translated: CASSPAGRVREKLFF. The chain joins TRBV7-2 to TRBJ1-4; D call uncertain. The germline CDR1 and CDR2 sequences are SGHTA and FQGNSA. V dropped 5 bases and J dropped 8 bases, with 18 bases sitting between them. The CDR3 extends over 15 amino acids.

The chain combines TRBV5-6 with TRBJ2-5, with a weak D call TRBD2 (6 bases). Trimming took 1 base from V and 1 from J, leaving 17 bases between them. The CDR3 has 17 amino acids. Germline CDR1 reads SGHDT; CDR2 reads YYEEEE. The CDR3 sequence is CASSLIWRGDFQETQYF. The CDR3 coding sequence is TGTGCCAGCAGCTTGATTTGGCGGGGAGACTTCCAAGAGACCCAGTACTTC.

The chain links TRBV9 to TRBJ2-3; 8 bases line up with TRBD2. This CDR3 comprises 16 residues. Per the germline V gene, CDR1 is SGDLS and CDR2 is YYNGEE. The junction had 6 bases not matched to a gene; V was cut back by 3 bases and J by 0 bases. DNA for the CDR3: TGTGCCAGCAGCGCTGGACTAGCCCGGAGCACAGATACGCAGTATTTT. It yields the protein CASSAGLARSTDTQYF.

The chain recombines TRBV29-1 with TRBJ2-3; a possible D gene is TRBD1 (5 bases). The germline CDR1 and CDR2 sequences are SQVTM and ANQGSEA. V was clipped by 4 bases and J by 2 bases, with 10 bases between them. CDR3 length: 13 amino acids. The CDR3 protein is CSVVVRATDTQYF. The DNA of the CDR3 is TGCAGCGTTGTCGTCAGGGCCACAGATACGCAGTATTTT.

This chain links TRBV6-5 with TRBJ2-5; D possibly corresponds to TRBD1 (5 bases). This CDR3 has 14 residues. Germline lookup yields CDR1 MNHEY and CDR2 SVGAGI. With 3 bases removed from V and 4 bases from J, the gap between germline ends came to 12 bases. The CDR3 region has the DNA TGTGCCAGCAGTTATGCAGGGCCGACAGAGACCCAGTACTTC. Residues: CASSYAGPTETQYF.

The chain couples TRBV5-1 to TRBJ2-1, with 8 bases matching TRBD1. V shed 1 base, J shed 4 bases, and the junction held 4 bases outside the gene matches. The CDR3 has 15 amino acids. The germline V gene has CDR1 SGHRS and CDR2 YFSETQ. The CDR3 DNA reads TGCGCCAGCAGCTTGACAGGGGGGAAATACAATGAGCAGTTCTTC. It codes for CASSLTGGKYNEQFF.

The chain is built from TRBV2 and TRBJ1-1, with TRBD1 matching 9 bases. This CDR3 comprises 13 residues. J lost 4 bases, V lost 8 bases, and 5 bases had no gene match. Looked up from germline, CDR1 is SNHLY and CDR2 is FYNNEI. In nucleotides, the CDR3 is TGTGCCAGCTCGGGACAGGGAGGCACTGAAGCTTTCTTT. Protein: CASSGQGGTEAFF.

This chain's CDR3 is CASRPTGTAPREQYF. CDR3 DNA: TGTGCCAGCAGACCCACCGGGACAGCTCCGCGAGAGCAGTACTTC. The rearrangement uses TRBV6-5 and TRBJ2-7; 7 positions agree with TRBD1. CDR3 size: 15 residues. J was trimmed by 7 bases and V by 6 bases; bases with no gene match: 15. Germline CDR1 reads MNHEY; CDR2 reads SVGAGI.

This sequence joins TRBV12-5 and TRBJ1-3; D may be TRBD1 (5 bases). The CDR3 sequence is 13 residues long. Germline V gene lookup returns CDR1 LGHNT and CDR2 FRNRAP. CDR3 DNA sequence: TGTGTCACGACGACAGACTCTGGAAACACCATATATTTT. Translated, it gives CVTTTDSGNTIYF.

The chain recombines TRBV7-9 with TRBJ1-5; the D gene is possibly TRBD1 (6 bases). The CDR3 loop spans 15 amino acids. Trimming pared 5 bases from V and 3 bases from J, leaving 14 bases between. Germline values: CDR1 SEHNR, CDR2 FQNEAQ (reference sequence). CDR3 in amino acids: CASSPTDSSNQPQHF. In nucleotides, the CDR3 is TGTGCCAGCAGCCCAACGGACAGTTCCAATCAGCCCCAGCATTTT.

The CDR3 region has the DNA TGTGCCAGCTCACCATCCAAGGGAGGCACAGATACGCAGTATTTT. It translates to CASSPSKGGTDTQYF. V usage is TRBV18 and J usage is TRBJ2-3, with D maybe TRBD2 (5 bases). V was clipped by 2 bases and J by 1 base, with 10 bases between them. Germline CDR1 KGHSH, CDR2 LQKENI. The CDR3 is made up of 15 amino acids.

The V call is TRBV3-1 (or the pseudogene TRBV3-2), the J call TRBJ1-1; D is uncertain. CDR1 and CDR2 from the germline V gene are LGHDT and YNNKEL (reference sequence). The CDR3 covers 15 residues. The V and J ends lost 3 bases and 0 bases respectively, with 11 bases between them. The CDR3 loop reads CASSQLGRLNTEAFF. The CDR3 DNA reads as TGTGCCAGCAGCCAGTTGGGGAGGTTGAACACTGAAGCTTTCTTT.

The J gene is TRBJ1-2, the V gene TRBV7-6; no firm D call. Deletions cut 5 bases from V and 8 bases from J, with 18 bases between. This CDR3 comprises 14 residues. Germline V CDR1 and CDR2: SGHVS, FNYEAQ. In DNA form, the CDR3 reads TGTGCCAGCAGCGCGGCCGGACTGCCTCGCGGCTACACCTTC. It yields the protein CASSAAGLPRGYTF. Full variable domain (remainder filled in from reference TRBV7-6 and TRBJ1-2): GAGVSQSPRYKVTKRGQDVALRCDPISGHVSLYWYRQALGQGPEFLTYFNYEAQQDKSGLPNDRFSAERPEGSISTLTIQRTEQRDSAMYRCASSAAGLPRGYTFGSGTRLTVV.

The chain uses TRBV30 and TRBJ1-3; 8 bases align to TRBD1. Germline CDR1 and CDR2: GTSNPN and SVGIG (reference sequence). V lost 5 bases to trimming and J lost 8 bases; unmatched junction nucleotides: 11. CDR3 length equals 14 residues. The CDR3 DNA sequence: TGTGCCTGGGGGGACAGGAGCCCTCGGGACACCATATATTTT. The encoded protein is CAWGDRSPRDTIYF.

The chain employs TRBV2 and TRBJ1-6; TRBD1 aligns across 8 bases. This CDR3 contains 14 residues. With V trimmed by 6 bases and J by 5 bases, 3 bases remained unmatched. Germline V gene lookup returns CDR1 SNHLY and CDR2 FYNNEI. This CDR3 is CASRPDRDNSPLHF. Here the CDR3 DNA reads TGTGCCAGCAGGCCGGACAGGGATAATTCACCCCTCCACTTT.

The chain recombines TRBV11-2 with TRBJ2-7; 7 bases agree with TRBD2. J gave up 1 base and V 0 bases, and 12 bases lay outside the gene matches. This CDR3 is built from 18 residues. Germline-derived CDR1 and CDR2 are SGHAT and FQNNGV. The CDR3 here is CASSLDRPGEGTSYEQYV. The DNA for the CDR3 is TGTGCCAGCAGCTTAGATCGCCCTGGGGAGGGGACTTCCTACGAGCAGTACGTC.

The genes are TRBV10-3 and TRBJ2-7; 10 bases are shared with TRBD2. The CDR3 extends over 14 amino acids. From germline, CDR1 is ENHRY and CDR2 SYGVKD. V was pared by 10 bases and J by 0 bases, with 6 bases of the junction left unmatched. This CDR3 reads CATYWTSGSYEQYF. In DNA form, the CDR3 reads TGTGCCACCTATTGGACTAGCGGCTCCTACGAGCAGTACTTC.

V is TRBV3-1 (or the pseudogene TRBV3-2) and J is TRBJ1-2, with a weak D call TRBD1 (6 bases). The ends were cut back, 5 bases at V and 6 bases at J, with 13 bases in the middle. Germline values: CDR1 LGHDT, CDR2 YNNKEL (reference sequence). CDR3 length equals 13 residues. The CDR3 sequence: CASSYTNRDGYTF. The CDR3 DNA reads TGTGCCAGCAGCTATACTAACAGGGATGGCTACACCTTC.